These 20 T cell receptor beta chains were sequenced from one sample in a study of post-analysis software for immune sequencing data. For these receptors, no antigen is known. Study outcomes and limitations: Elevated frequency relative to controls characterized four to six TRBV segments in patients, TRBV5-6, TRBV5-1 and TRBV20-1 among them.

Tagging with unique molecular identifiers was a feature of the TCR beta cDNA libraries. MiXCR, applied by TCRdb to the PCR reads, yields one record per CDR3 protein. Of hundreds of thousands of distinct CDR3 sequences in the sample, about 40% were seen once. What was sequenced was blood. All receptors derive from a girl under 18 with multiple sclerosis.

This chain joins TRBV7-9 and TRBJ2-5; D gene ambiguous. The DNA matches TRBJ2-7 better at its end, which makes the J call doubtful. The CDR3 has 13 residues. The germline CDR1 and CDR2 sequences are SEHNR and FQNEAQ (reference sequence). CDR3: CASSFLGLDEQYF. The CDR3 region has the DNA TGTGCCAGCAGCTTTCTCGGGTTGGACGAGCAGTACTTC.

This clonotype was counted ten times or more. The chain has TRBV12-3 or TRBV12-4 and TRBJ2-7; D is unclear. The CDR3 has 13 amino acids. Between the trimmed V and J ends, which lost 1 base and 3 bases, there was a span of 7 bases. CDR3 loop: CASSLDGNYEQYF. CDR3 DNA sequence: TGTGCCAGCAGTTTAGATGGCAACTACGAGCAGTACTTC.

This clonotype was picked up many times. This sequence joins TRBV24-1 and TRBJ2-5, with 8 bases aligning to TRBD1. The CDR3 contains 15 residues. Germline assignment: CDR1 KGHDR and CDR2 SFDVKD. Trimming took 2 bases from V and 4 from J; bases not matched to a gene: 5. The DNA of the CDR3 is TGTGCCACCAGTGATTCCGGACAGGGAGGAGAGACCCAGTACTTC. This encodes CATSDSGQGGETQYF.

This chain connects TRBV5-5 to TRBJ2-7; TRBD1 matches at 7 bases. CDR3 length: 15 residues. Germline lookup yields CDR1 SGHKS and CDR2 YYEKEE (reference sequence). V was pared by 4 bases and J by 3 bases, with 10 bases of the junction left unmatched. DNA of the CDR3: TGTGCCAGCAGCGTAGAGCCGGGACAGCTCTACGAGCAGTACTTC. This translates into CASSVEPGQLYEQYF.

In this sample, this clonotype turned up a few times. This chain joins TRBV5-1 and TRBJ1-2; the D is unclear. Per germline, CDR1 SGHRS and CDR2 YFSETQ. The CDR3 sequence is 12 residues long. Trimming shortened V by 4 bases and J by 3 bases, and 7 bases separated the two germline ends. The CDR3 spells CASSVSYYGYTF. Written as DNA, the CDR3 is TGCGCCAGCAGCGTAAGCTACTATGGCTACACCTTC.

J is TRBJ2-7 and V is TRBV20-1; D is undetermined. V lost 5 bases and J 0 bases, leaving 14 bases between the germline ends. Looked up from germline, CDR1 is DFQATT and CDR2 is SNEGSKA (reference sequence). The CDR3 extends over 14 amino acids. The CDR3, as DNA: TGCAGTGCTGGCAATGGTCCGAACTCCTACGAGCAGTACTTC. Protein product: CSAGNGPNSYEQYF.

The chain couples TRBV15 to TRBJ2-1; D is unresolved. Trimming cost V 8 bases and J 2 bases, with 10 bases left between them. Germline-derived CDR1 and CDR2 are LNHNV and YYDKDF (reference sequence). The CDR3 is 13 amino acids. This CDR3 is CATSSATYNEQFF. CDR3 in DNA: TGTGCCACCTCCAGCGCCACCTACAATGAGCAGTTCTTC.

This chain connects TRBV10-3 to TRBJ2-1, with D maybe TRBD1 (7 bases). Trimming stripped 4 bases from V and 1 base from J, with 17 bases between. The V gene's germline CDR1 is ENHRY and CDR2 SYGVKD. This CDR3 region has 17 residues. For the CDR3, the DNA is TGTGCCATCAGTGTACTCGACAGGGAGGAATCCTACAATGAGCAGTTCTTC. Protein: CAISVLDREESYNEQFF.

This clonotype was found many times. The J gene is TRBJ2-1, the V gene TRBV20-1; a weak D match, TRBD2 (6 bases). Looked up from germline, CDR1 is DFQATT and CDR2 is SNEGSKA (reference sequence). The CDR3 sequence is 15 residues long. V lost 3 bases, J lost 7 bases, and 19 bases lay in between. The CDR3 DNA is TGCAGTGCTAGTGAGCGGCAGGGAGGAAGAAATGAGCAGTTCTTC. It translates to CSASERQGGRNEQFF.

The rearrangement uses TRBV12-3 or TRBV12-4 and TRBJ1-2, with D tentatively TRBD1 (6 bases). This CDR3 has 15 residues. The germline V and J ends were trimmed by 4 bases and 6 bases, with 18 bases remaining between them. CDR3: CASSSPTGKVHGYTF. The CDR3 nucleotides read TGTGCCAGCAGTTCCCCTACAGGGAAGGTACATGGCTACACCTTC.

This rearrangement joins TRBV5-1 to TRBJ1-1; a weak D match, TRBD1 (6 bases). Trimming cost V 0 bases and J 7 bases, with 10 bases left between them. The CDR3 spans 13 residues. Germline-derived CDR1 and CDR2 are SGHRS and YFSETQ. The chain's CDR3 is CASSLDTGLEAFF. In DNA form, the CDR3 reads TGCGCCAGCAGCTTGGATACAGGGCTTGAAGCTTTCTTT.

The rearrangement links TRBV6-1 to TRBJ1-2, with D possibly being TRBD1 (6 bases). Trimming left V 8 bases short and J 2 bases short, with 12 bases between. The germline V gene has CDR1 MNHNS and CDR2 SASEGT. The length of the CDR3 is 13 residues. CDR3 nucleotide sequence: TGTGCCAGCGAGGACAGAACCAACTATGGCTACACCTTC. Translation gives CASEDRTNYGYTF.

This clonotype was observed a handful of times. The rearrangement links TRBV5-1 to TRBJ2-6; D is undetermined. The CDR3 has 17 residues. V was pared by 0 bases and J by 0 bases, with 10 bases between. Germline lookup yields CDR1 SGHRS and CDR2 YFSETQ. CDR3 in amino acids: CASSLEFGPSGANVLTF. CDR3 nucleotide sequence: TGCGCCAGCAGCTTGGAGTTTGGGCCCTCTGGGGCCAACGTCCTGACTTTC.

This clonotype came up a few times. The V and J genes are TRBV12-3 or TRBV12-4 and TRBJ2-4, with D tentatively TRBD1 or TRBD2 (5 bases each). V was trimmed by 2 bases and J by 9 bases, leaving 11 bases between them. The CDR3 consists of 13 residues. CDR3 loop: CASSLRDRGIQYF. CDR3 coding DNA: TGTGCCAGCAGTTTACGGGATAGGGGCATTCAGTACTTC.

CDR3 coding DNA: TGTGCCAGCAGCATAGCGGGAGCCGGAGACGAGCAGTACTTC. Translation: CASSIAGAGDEQYF. The chain is built from TRBV12-3 or TRBV12-4 and TRBJ2-4; 9 bases fit TRBD2. The better agreement between TRBJ2-7 and the DNA end casts doubt on the J call. The CDR3 totals 14 residues.

This clonotype came up a few times. This chain uses TRBV20-1 with TRBJ2-7; possibly TRBD2 for D (5 bases). This CDR3 region has 13 residues. Germline CDR1 DFQATT, CDR2 SNEGSKA (reference sequence). Trimming removed 3 bases at V and 0 bases at J, with 9 bases between. CDR3 nucleotides: TGCAGTGCTAGCGGTGGAGGCTCCTACGAGCAGTACTTC. Protein sequence: CSASGGGSYEQYF.

This clonotype turned up a few times. The V call is TRBV6-4, the J call TRBJ2-3, with D possibly being TRBD2 (6 bases). CDR1 MRHNA and CDR2 SNTAGT come from the germline V gene. The V end lost 6 bases, the J end lost 0 bases, and 19 bases lay between the germline ends. The CDR3 has 17 amino acids. CDR3 sequence reads: CASSPLGGSGSTDTQYF. CDR3 coding DNA: TGTGCCAGCAGCCCCCTCGGAGGGAGCGGCAGCACAGATACGCAGTATTTT.

The chain has TRBV19 and TRBJ1-6, with D unclear. The CDR3 spans 16 residues. The V and J ends lost 2 bases and 8 bases respectively, with 16 bases between them. Per germline, CDR1 LNHDA and CDR2 SQIVND (reference sequence). CDR3 coding DNA: TGTGCCAGTAGTATACCTACGGATCCTCAGTATTCACCCCTCCACTTT. Amino acid sequence: CASSIPTDPQYSPLHF.

V and J are TRBV5-5 and TRBJ2-2; TRBD1 might be the D (5 bases). Looked up from germline, CDR1 is SGHKS and CDR2 is YYEKEE (reference sequence). The CDR3 totals 15 residues. Between the trimmed V and J ends, which lost 3 bases and 1 base, there was a span of 10 bases. For the CDR3, the DNA is TGTGCCAGCAGCTGGGGCAGAGTGAACACCGGGGAGCTGTTTTTT. Protein sequence: CASSWGRVNTGELFF.

CDR3 nucleotide sequence: TGCAGTGCTCTTTTTCCGGGGTCCTATGGCTACACCTTC. Translating gives CSALFPGSYGYTF. The V and J genes are TRBV20-1 and TRBJ1-2; D not resolved. The ends were cut back, 5 bases at V and 4 bases at J, with 14 bases in the middle. Germline V gives CDR1 DFQATT, CDR2 SNEGSKA (reference sequence). The CDR3 has 13 amino acids.